This entry features one T cell receptor beta chain sequence. Treatment in this sample: oral pan-JAK inhibitor, 5-10 mg twice daily. Sequencing templates came from extracted RNA that was reverse transcribed into cDNA. Clones were sequenced by immunoSEQ multiplex PCR, and TCRdb holds only the in-frame ones, with some missing. The sample has 150,000 to 250,000 clones, approximately 60% seen once; the top ten hold 3% to 3.5%. Germline-derived CDR1 and CDR2 are SGHRS and YFSETQ. V was pared by 0 bases and J by 0 bases, with 11 bases between. The CDR3 is made up of 16 amino acids. The data were taken from a study of CD8+ T cells in alopecia areata.

The rearrangement links TRBV5-1 to TRBJ2-3; no reliable D call. Sequencing was performed on CD4+ T cells sorted from blood, taken at week 4, from a patient treated with tofacitinib. The clonotype was recovered from a human donor with alopecia areata. This chain's CDR3 is CASSLVGRRSTDTQYF. The CDR3 coding sequence is TGCGCCAGCAGCTTGGTCGGCAGGAGAAGCACAGATACGCAGTATTTT.